These 20 T cell receptor beta chains originate from one sample sequenced in a study of blood T cell repertoires in COVID-19. Profiled with immunoSEQ multiplex PCR; TCRdb holds only in-frame clones, not every one. The sample lists a few hundred thousand clones; around nine tenths were seen once. Sequences were obtained from peripheral blood. The origin of the receptors is a man aged 50 or older with active or convalescent COVID-19.

V usage is TRBV11-1 and J usage is TRBJ2-1; D not certain. Per germline, CDR1 SGHAT and CDR2 FQDESV (reference sequence). The length of the CDR3 is 16 residues. Trimming removed 6 bases from V and 2 bases from J, with 17 bases in between. The CDR3 here is CASRSDTAVAYNEQFF. CDR3 nucleotides: TGTGCCAGCAGATCAGATACAGCCGTAGCCTACAATGAGCAGTTCTTC.

Only a few counts were recorded for this clone. The chain is built from TRBV7-2 and TRBJ2-7, with D perhaps matching TRBD2 (5 bases). Per the germline V gene, CDR1 is SGHTA and CDR2 is FQGNSA. V was clipped by 3 bases and J by 4 bases, with 13 bases between them. This CDR3 has 14 residues. CDR3 protein: CASSLASGDYEQYF. CDR3 bases: TGTGCCAGCAGCTTGGCCTCCGGGGATTACGAGCAGTACTTC.

The rearrangement joins TRBV10-3 to TRBJ2-3, with unresolved D. Germline CDR1 is ENHRY and CDR2 is SYGVKD. The CDR3 spans 13 residues. V lost 7 bases and J lost 2, with 10 bases in between. CDR3 in amino acids: CAIKLASTDTQYF. CDR3 DNA: TGTGCCATCAAACTCGCATCCACAGATACGCAGTATTTT.

The V and J genes are TRBV19 and TRBJ2-1; D is uncertain. The CDR3 extends over 15 amino acids. CDR1 and CDR2 from the germline V gene are LNHDA and SQIVND (reference sequence). V was trimmed by 5 bases and J by 0 bases, leaving 11 bases between them. The CDR3 DNA sequence: TGTGCCAGTAGTCATCAGGCCAGCTCCTACAATGAGCAGTTCTTC. Amino acid sequence: CASSHQASSYNEQFF.

The J gene is TRBJ1-2, the V gene TRBV7-2; the D gene is possibly TRBD1 (5 bases). V lost 0 bases and J lost 7, with 12 bases in between. In germline, CDR1 is SGHTA, CDR2 FQGNSA. The CDR3 is 14 amino acids. CDR3 sequence (DNA): TGTGCCAGCAGCTTAGCGGGGGTTAGCGGTGGCTACACCTTC. This translates into CASSLAGVSGGYTF. The entire variable domain, with the rest obtained from reference TRBV7-2 and TRBJ1-2, is as follows: GAGVSQSPSNKVTEKGKDVELRCDPISGHTALYWYRQSLGQGLEFLIYFQGNSAPDKSGLPSDRFSAERTGGSVSTLTIQRTQQEDSAVYLCASSLAGVSGGYTFGSGTRLTVV.

This rearrangement joins TRBV2 to TRBJ2-6; 7 nucleotides agree with TRBD2. CDR1 and CDR2 from the germline V gene are SNHLY and FYNNEI. Unmatched junction bases numbered 3, after V lost 4 bases and J lost 0 bases. The CDR3 loop spans 16 amino acids. The CDR3 sequence is CASSAREVSGANVLTF. In DNA form, the CDR3 reads TGTGCCAGCAGTGCCCGGGAGGTCTCTGGGGCCAACGTCCTGACTTTC.

The J gene is TRBJ1-1, the V gene TRBV11-2; D call uncertain. V was cut by 4 bases and J by 1 base, with 13 bases left in between. Germline CDR1 is SGHAT and CDR2 is FQNNGV. This CDR3 is built from 15 residues. CDR3 bases: TGTGCCAGCAGCTCAGGCAGAGGAGGGAACACTGAAGCTTTCTTT. As protein: CASSSGRGGNTEAFF.

V usage is TRBV4-3 and J usage is TRBJ1-1; perhaps TRBD1 as D (6 bases). Germline-derived CDR1 and CDR2 are LGHNA and YSLEER. V was clipped by 6 bases and J by 4 bases, with 15 bases between them. The CDR3 contains 14 residues. The DNA of the CDR3 is TGCGCCAGCAGGCTACAAGGGGGTCTCACTGAAGCTTTCTTT. Amino acid sequence: CASRLQGGLTEAFF.

V and J are TRBV6-5 and TRBJ1-4, with D hard to call. The germline gives CDR1 MNHEY, CDR2 SVGAGI. The CDR3 runs to 15 residues. The V end lost 3 bases, the J end lost 10 bases, and 18 bases lay between the germline ends. CDR3 DNA: TGTGCCAGCAGTTATTCCCAGACCCGACACGGAAAACTGTTTTTT. This codes for CASSYSQTRHGKLFF.

V is TRBV5-1 and J is TRBJ2-1, with D possibly matching TRBD2 (6 bases). V gave up 4 bases and J gave up 7 bases, with 21 bases separating them. This CDR3 comprises 16 residues. Germline assignment: CDR1 SGHRS and CDR2 YFSETQ. The CDR3 DNA is TGCGCCAGCAGCCAACATCGGGAGACCGGCGGGAATGAGCAGTTCTTC. Residues: CASSQHRETGGNEQFF.

The chain combines TRBV27 with TRBJ2-7; perhaps TRBD2 as D (5 bases). With 5 bases removed from V and 6 bases from J, the gap between germline ends came to 14 bases. The CDR3 runs 13 residues. CDR1 and CDR2 (germline): MNHEY, SMNVEV (reference sequence). CDR3 sequence reads: CASSPGIWAEQYF. The CDR3 nucleotides are TGTGCCAGCAGTCCCGGGATTTGGGCCGAGCAGTACTTC.

The V call is TRBV18, the J call TRBJ2-7; TRBD2 might be the D (5 bases). The CDR3 is made up of 12 amino acids. From germline, CDR1 is KGHSH and CDR2 LQKENI. Trimming took 3 bases from V and 7 from J, leaving 10 bases between them. CDR3 nucleotide sequence: TGTGCCAGCTCACCTCGAGGGCGGGAGCAGTACTTC. Translated, it gives CASSPRGREQYF.

This chain joins TRBV7-2 and TRBJ1-4, with 8 bases matching TRBD1. With 4 bases clipped from V and 0 bases from J, the junction kept 1 base outside the gene matches. The CDR3 has 15 amino acids. Germline CDR1 reads SGHTA; CDR2 reads FQGNSA. The CDR3 DNA reads TGTGCCAGCAGCTACAGGGGGACAACTAATGAAAAACTGTTTTTT. It encodes CASSYRGTTNEKLFF.

The V gene is TRBV2, the J gene TRBJ2-7; tentative D call: TRBD1 (7 bases). Germline loops: CDR1 SNHLY, CDR2 FYNNEI. The CDR3 sequence is 14 residues long. V dropped 3 bases and J dropped 2 bases, with 11 bases sitting between them. CDR3: CASSERDRPYEQYF. The DNA for the CDR3 is TGTGCCAGCAGTGAGCGGGACAGACCCTACGAGCAGTACTTC.

This rearrangement joins TRBV5-5 to TRBJ1-1; D is unclear. This CDR3 is 12 amino acids long. Germline lookup yields CDR1 SGHKS and CDR2 YYEKEE (reference sequence). V was pared by 4 bases and J by 5 bases, with 9 bases between. CDR3 amino acids: CASSQYMTEAFF. The CDR3 DNA reads TGTGCCAGCAGCCAATACATGACTGAAGCTTTCTTT.

This clone was recorded once. V is TRBV5-1 and J is TRBJ2-5; TRBD1 aligns across 9 bases. CDR1 and CDR2 (germline): SGHRS, YFSETQ. The CDR3 sequence is 15 residues long. V dropped 4 bases and J dropped 1; count of bases not matched to a gene: 5. CDR3 protein: CASSGGTGPQETQYF. CDR3 nucleotides: TGCGCCAGCAGCGGGGGGACAGGGCCCCAAGAGACCCAGTACTTC.

V is TRBV24-1 and J is TRBJ2-3, with a weak D call TRBD1 (5 bases). V lost 7 bases and J 3 bases, leaving 19 bases between the germline ends. The CDR3 spans 16 residues. CDR1 and CDR2 (germline): KGHDR, SFDVKD. CDR3 residues: CATSSGQGGSTDTQYF. CDR3 DNA: TGTGCCACCAGCAGTGGGCAGGGCGGATCGACAGATACGCAGTATTTT.

Only one count was recorded for this clone. The J gene is TRBJ2-5, the V gene TRBV7-8, with D uncertain. The V and J ends lost 3 bases and 5 bases respectively, with 10 bases between them. The CDR3 runs 13 residues. CDR1 is SGHVS, CDR2 FQNEAQ, per germline. The CDR3 loop is CASSLGSRETQYF. CDR3 bases: TGTGCCAGCAGCTTGGGTTCGAGGGAGACCCAGTACTTC.

The chain carries TRBV19 and TRBJ2-1; D perhaps matches TRBD1 (6 bases). Germline V gene data show CDR1 as LNHDA and CDR2 as SQIVND (reference sequence). V was shortened by 5 bases and J by 8 bases, with 10 bases between the two germline ends. The CDR3 contains 12 residues. CDR3 sequence (DNA): TGTGCCAGTAGTCCCAGGGGCGATGAGCAGTTCTTC. Protein sequence: CASSPRGDEQFF.

Regarding this clone: This same CDR3 is encoded by further DNA sequences in the sample. V gene TRBV7-2 combines with J gene TRBJ2-5; D possibly corresponds to TRBD1 (6 bases). Looked up from germline, CDR1 is SGHTA and CDR2 is FQGNSA. This CDR3 has 14 amino acids. Trimming pared 0 bases from V and 1 base from J, leaving 6 bases between. This CDR3 reads CASSLAGAQETQYF. The CDR3 DNA reads TGTGCCAGCAGCTTAGCGGGGGCCCAAGAGACCCAGTACTTC.